A few counts support the clone carrying this T cell receptor beta chain. Other nucleotide sequences from this sample produce the same CDR3. Between the trimmed V and J ends, which lost 0 bases and 4 bases, there was a span of 4 bases. Germline V gives CDR1 GTSNPN, CDR2 SVGIG (reference sequence). The CDR3 is made up of 11 amino acids. The data were taken from a study of blood T cell repertoires in COVID-19. Clones were sequenced by immunoSEQ multiplex PCR, and TCRdb holds only the in-frame ones, with some missing. The sample lists some 460,000 clones, roughly 85% occurring once. This chain connects TRBV30 to TRBJ2-7; D unresolved. The sequenced sample consisted of PBMCs or T cells enriched from blood (not recorded which). The TCR was taken from a young woman with acute COVID-19. The CDR3 protein is CAWSVRYEQYF. The CDR3 DNA sequence: TGTGCCTGGAGTGTACGGTACGAGCAGTACTTC.